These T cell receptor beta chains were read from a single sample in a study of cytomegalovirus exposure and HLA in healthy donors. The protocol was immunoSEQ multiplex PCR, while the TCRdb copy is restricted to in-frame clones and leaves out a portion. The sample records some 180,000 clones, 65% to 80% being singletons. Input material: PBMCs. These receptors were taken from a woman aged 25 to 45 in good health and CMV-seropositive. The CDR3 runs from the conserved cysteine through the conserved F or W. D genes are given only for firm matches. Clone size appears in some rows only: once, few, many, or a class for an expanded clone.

CDR3aa: CASSPGTANTGELFF
CDR3nt: TGTGCCAGCAGTCCCGGGACTGCGAACACCGGGGAGCTGTTTTTT
len: 15
v_gene: TRBV28
j_gene: TRBJ2-2
d_gene: -
abundance: -

CDR3aa: CASSLGSTSGGGETQYF
CDR3nt: TGTGCCAGCAGCTTAGGCTCGACTAGCGGGGGCGGGGAGACCCAGTACTTC
len: 17
v_gene: TRBV11-3
j_gene: TRBJ2-5
d_gene: TRBD2
abundance: -

CDR3aa: CASSIGQGRSSEQYF
CDR3nt: TGTGCCAGTAGTATAGGGCAGGGGCGGTCTTCGGAGCAGTACTTC
len: 15
v_gene: TRBV19
j_gene: TRBJ2-7
d_gene: -
abundance: -

CDR3aa: CASSKGDSANYGYTF
CDR3nt: TGTGCCAGCAGTAAAGGGGACAGCGCCAACTATGGCTACACCTTC
len: 15
v_gene: TRBV6-1
j_gene: TRBJ1-2
d_gene: TRBD1
abundance: few

CDR3aa: CASSFSVVDVYTF
CDR3nt: TGCGCCAGCAGCTTTTCAGTGGTTGATGTCTACACCTTC
len: 13
v_gene: TRBV5-1
j_gene: TRBJ1-2
d_gene: -
abundance: -

CDR3aa: CASSAQGGTEQFF
CDR3nt: TGTGCCAGCAGTGCACAGGGCGGCACTGAGCAGTTCTTC
len: 13
v_gene: TRBV6-4
j_gene: TRBJ2-1
d_gene: -
abundance: -

CDR3aa: CASSLWGGGNEQFF
CDR3nt: TGTGCCAGCAGCTTATGGGGAGGGGGCAATGAGCAGTTCTTC
len: 14
v_gene: TRBV7-6
j_gene: TRBJ2-1
d_gene: -
abundance: once

CDR3aa: CASSPPGQGSRSYEQYF
CDR3nt: TGTGCCAGCTCACCACCGGGACAGGGAAGTAGGTCCTACGAGCAGTACTTC
len: 17
v_gene: TRBV18
j_gene: TRBJ2-7
d_gene: TRBD1
abundance: -

CDR3aa: CASSGTGRIENGYTF
CDR3nt: TGTGCCAGCAGCGGGACAGGGAGAATCGAGAATGGCTACACCTTC
len: 15
v_gene: TRBV5-4
j_gene: TRBJ1-2
d_gene: TRBD1
abundance: -

CDR3aa: CASSQDQGFNQPQHF
CDR3nt: TGTGCCAGCAGCCAAGATCAGGGATTCAATCAGCCCCAGCATTTT
len: 15
v_gene: TRBV4-2
j_gene: TRBJ1-5
d_gene: -
abundance: -

CDR3aa: CASSLDIGGSKSEKLFF
CDR3nt: TGTGCCAGCAGCTTGGATATAGGCGGCAGCAAAAGTGAAAAACTGTTTTTT
len: 17
v_gene: TRBV7-2
j_gene: TRBJ1-4
d_gene: -
abundance: once

CDR3aa: CASSALGAGRETQYF
CDR3nt: TGTGCCAGCAGTGCCCTTGGGGCGGGGAGGGAGACCCAGTACTTC
len: 15
v_gene: TRBV6-1
j_gene: TRBJ2-5
d_gene: -
abundance: -

CDR3aa: CASSAGQGQGQPQHF
CDR3nt: TGTGCCAGCAGCGCCGGACAGGGGCAGGGTCAGCCCCAGCATTTT
len: 15
v_gene: TRBV5-6
j_gene: TRBJ1-5
d_gene: TRBD1
abundance: -

CDR3aa: CASSQGQTQPQHF
CDR3nt: TGTGCCAGCTCACAGGGACAGACTCAGCCCCAGCATTTT
len: 13
v_gene: TRBV18
j_gene: TRBJ1-5
d_gene: TRBD1
abundance: -

CDR3aa: CATGQGAPSGANVLTF
CDR3nt: TGTGCCACCGGGCAGGGGGCTCCTTCTGGGGCCAACGTCCTGACTTTC
len: 16
v_gene: TRBV28
j_gene: TRBJ2-6
d_gene: TRBD1
abundance: few

CDR3aa: CASSLEAPQETQYF
CDR3nt: TGTGCCAGCTCCCTAGAGGCACCGCAAGAGACCCAGTACTTC
len: 14
v_gene: TRBV5-4
j_gene: TRBJ2-5
d_gene: -
abundance: -

CDR3aa: CASSRGGNYGYTF
CDR3nt: TGTGCCAGCAGCCGTGGGGGGAACTATGGCTACACCTTC
len: 13
v_gene: TRBV7-2
j_gene: TRBJ1-2
d_gene: -
abundance: once

CDR3aa: CASSLSWANEQFF
CDR3nt: TGTGCCAGCAGCTTGAGCTGGGCCAATGAGCAGTTCTTC
len: 13
v_gene: TRBV7-9
j_gene: TRBJ2-1
d_gene: -
abundance: -

CDR3aa: CASSPAPGRGGNSYEQYF
CDR3nt: TGTGCCAGCAGCCCCGCACCGGGGCGGGGGGGAAATTCGTACGAGCAGTACTTC
len: 18
v_gene: TRBV5-4
j_gene: TRBJ2-7
d_gene: TRBD2
abundance: -

CDR3aa: CSSSLRGQGGYEQYF
CDR3nt: TGTTCCAGCAGCTTACGTGGACAGGGGGGCTACGAGCAGTACTTC
len: 15
v_gene: TRBV7-9
j_gene: TRBJ2-7
d_gene: TRBD1
abundance: -

CDR3aa: CASSLGQGNKRYF
CDR3nt: TGTGCCAGCAGCTTGGGACAGGGTAACAAACGGTACTTC
len: 13
v_gene: TRBV7-9
j_gene: TRBJ2-7
d_gene: TRBD1
abundance: -

CDR3aa: CASKAPDRGGNEQFF
CDR3nt: TGCGCCAGTAAAGCCCCTGACAGGGGAGGCAATGAGCAGTTCTTC
len: 15
v_gene: TRBV19
j_gene: TRBJ2-1
d_gene: TRBD1
abundance: -

CDR3aa: CASSYDRDPYEQYF
CDR3nt: TGTGCCAGCAGTTACGACCGGGATCCCTACGAGCAGTACTTC
len: 14
v_gene: TRBV6-5
j_gene: TRBJ2-7
d_gene: -
abundance: -

CDR3aa: CASSPGTAGNTIYF
CDR3nt: TGTGCCAGCAGCCCCGGGACAGCAGGAAACACCATATATTTT
len: 14
v_gene: TRBV2
j_gene: TRBJ1-3
d_gene: TRBD1
abundance: -

CDR3aa: CASSQSGEAGYTF
CDR3nt: TGCGCCAGCAGCCAAAGCGGTGAGGCTGGCTACACCTTC
len: 13
v_gene: TRBV5-1
j_gene: TRBJ1-2
d_gene: -
abundance: once

CDR3aa: CASSFGLAGVDEQFF
CDR3nt: TGTGCCAGTAGTTTTGGACTAGCGGGGGTGGATGAGCAGTTCTTC
len: 15
v_gene: TRBV19
j_gene: TRBJ2-1
d_gene: TRBD2
abundance: -

CDR3aa: CASGLAGGLAGDYGYTF
CDR3nt: TGTGCTAGTGGTTTGGCGGGGGGGTTGGCGGGAGACTATGGCTACACCTTC
len: 17
v_gene: TRBV12-5
j_gene: TRBJ1-2
d_gene: -
abundance: -

CDR3aa: CSVETGATDTQYF
CDR3nt: TGCAGCGTTGAAACAGGGGCAACAGATACGCAGTATTTT
len: 13
v_gene: TRBV29-1
j_gene: TRBJ2-3
d_gene: TRBD1
abundance: -

CDR3aa: CASSPELSYEQYF
CDR3nt: TGTGCCAGCAGCCCCGAGCTGTCCTACGAGCAGTACTTC
len: 13
v_gene: TRBV7-2
j_gene: TRBJ2-7
d_gene: -
abundance: -

CDR3aa: CATTAGGSQETQYF
CDR3nt: TGTGCCACTACGGCCGGGGGTAGCCAAGAGACCCAGTACTTC
len: 14
v_gene: TRBV7-6
j_gene: TRBJ2-5
d_gene: -
abundance: -

CDR3aa: CASSVAPGTGNTGELFF
CDR3nt: TGTGCCAGCAGCGTAGCCCCCGGGACAGGGAACACCGGGGAGCTGTTTTTT
len: 17
v_gene: TRBV9
j_gene: TRBJ2-2
d_gene: TRBD1
abundance: once

CDR3aa: CAWSDNRDQPQHF
CDR3nt: TGTGCCTGGAGTGATAACAGGGATCAGCCCCAGCATTTT
len: 13
v_gene: TRBV30
j_gene: TRBJ1-5
d_gene: -
abundance: once

CDR3aa: CASSFSGTSGGETQYF
CDR3nt: TGTGCCAGCAGCTTCTCCGGGACTAGCGGGGGTGAGACCCAGTACTTC
len: 16
v_gene: TRBV11-3
j_gene: TRBJ2-5
d_gene: TRBD2
abundance: -

CDR3aa: CASSPTSGTLEQYF
CDR3nt: TGTGCCAGCAGTCCGACTAGCGGGACCCTGGAGCAGTACTTC
len: 14
v_gene: TRBV11-2
j_gene: TRBJ2-7
d_gene: TRBD2
abundance: -

CDR3aa: CASSANSWGRNEKLFF
CDR3nt: TGTGCCAGCAGTGCCAACTCGTGGGGGAGGAATGAAAAACTGTTTTTT
len: 16
v_gene: TRBV28
j_gene: TRBJ1-4
d_gene: -
abundance: -

CDR3aa: CASSLHYEQYF
CDR3nt: TGTGCCAGCAGTTTACACTACGAGCAGTACTTC
len: 11
v_gene: TRBV28
j_gene: TRBJ2-7
d_gene: -
abundance: -

CDR3aa: CASSPPPWPAANEKLFF
CDR3nt: TGTGCCAGCAGCCCCCCACCCTGGCCCGCTGCTAATGAAAAACTGTTTTTT
len: 17
v_gene: TRBV9
j_gene: TRBJ1-4
d_gene: -
abundance: -

CDR3aa: CASSPGTGYNEKLFF
CDR3nt: TGTGCCAGTAGTCCAGGGACAGGGTACAATGAAAAACTGTTTTTT
len: 15
v_gene: TRBV19
j_gene: TRBJ1-4
d_gene: TRBD1
abundance: -

CDR3aa: CANSVGTSGGNEQFF
CDR3nt: TGTGCCAACAGCGTAGGGACTAGCGGGGGCAATGAGCAGTTCTTC
len: 15
v_gene: TRBV9
j_gene: TRBJ2-1
d_gene: TRBD2
abundance: -

CDR3aa: CASVEGTTSTDTQYF
CDR3nt: TGTGCCAGTGTTGAGGGAACAACTAGCACAGATACGCAGTATTTT
len: 15
v_gene: TRBV19
j_gene: TRBJ2-3
d_gene: -
abundance: -

CDR3aa: CASSPSGSGTEAFF
CDR3nt: TGTGCCAGCTCACCTAGCGGCTCGGGAACTGAAGCTTTCTTT
len: 14
v_gene: TRBV18
j_gene: TRBJ1-1
d_gene: -
abundance: -

CDR3aa: CASKGGGAGQETQYF
CDR3nt: TGTGCCAGCAAAGGGGGAGGGGCGGGCCAAGAGACCCAGTACTTC
len: 15
v_gene: TRBV11-3
j_gene: TRBJ2-5
d_gene: -
abundance: -